This T cell receptor (beta chain) was found in a study of T cell responses to AZD1222 COVID-19 vaccine. This clone showed up just once. Using immunoSEQ multiplex PCR, the repertoire was profiled, and TCRdb retains in-frame clones only, with some absent. The table shows 95,000 to 110,000 clones, with 90% occurring only once. This CDR3 is 18 amino acids long. V gave up 4 bases and J gave up 1 base, with 20 bases separating them. Germline lookup yields CDR1 LGHNA and CDR2 YSLEER. V is TRBV4-3 and J is TRBJ1-5; D is possibly TRBD1 (6 bases). The sample here was peripheral blood, taken on day 0 of AZD1222 vaccination. The TCR originated in an adult in good health. The CDR3 loop is CASSRLKWGGGSNQPQHF. Written as DNA, the CDR3 is TGCGCCAGCAGCCGATTAAAATGGGGAGGGGGAAGCAATCAGCCCCAGCATTTT.